This entry concerns a single TCR beta chain. The PCR made use of 60 Vbeta and 13 Jbeta primers. Clones were read by immunoSEQ multiplex PCR, and TCRdb kept only the in-frame ones, dropping some. This sample has under 110,000 clones; 70% to 85% occur once, and the top ten carry under 4%. The sample comes from a study of cytomegalovirus exposure and HLA in healthy donors. V was pared by 6 bases and J by 7 bases, with 11 bases of the junction left unmatched. The germline V gene has CDR1 SNHLY and CDR2 FYNNEI. The CDR3 has 16 amino acids. Among the donors, all were healthy bone marrow donors. The sample consisted of PBMCs. The TCR originated in a man aged 55 to 69 in good health and CMV-seronegative. The chain employs TRBV2 and TRBJ2-7; 14 nucleotides agree with TRBD2. The DNA of the CDR3 is TGTGCCAGCAGCCCAAGACTAGCGGGGGGGCCAAAGGAGCAGTACTTC. This gives the protein CASSPRLAGGPKEQYF.